This T cell receptor (beta chain) was captured in a study of cytomegalovirus exposure and HLA in healthy donors. Study-wide findings and caveats: Being indistinguishable, some V segments were excluded, TRBV6-2 and TRBV6-3 among them.

Germline V gene data show CDR1 as SGHDT and CDR2 as YYEEEE. This CDR3 comprises 16 residues. These donors counted as nominally healthy when sampled, but unrecorded immune exposures were likely. This clone is a singleton in its sample. Its antigen is unknown. Germline and junction disagree at one end, which may indicate a read error. The PCR was carried out with 60 Vbeta primers and 13 Jbeta primers. Clones were sequenced by immunoSEQ multiplex PCR, and TCRdb holds only the in-frame ones, with some missing. The sample holds 95,000 to 150,000 clones, approximately 65% seen once. The sequencing sample was made of PBMCs. This TCR derives from a man between 18 and 29 years old in good health and CMV-seronegative. The rearrangement joins TRBV5-6 to TRBJ1-2; TRBD1 matches at 11 bases. CDR3 DNA sequence: TGTGCCAGCAGCTCACCCCGGACAGGGGGCGGCTATGGCCACACCTTC. Translated: CASSSPRTGGGYGHTF.